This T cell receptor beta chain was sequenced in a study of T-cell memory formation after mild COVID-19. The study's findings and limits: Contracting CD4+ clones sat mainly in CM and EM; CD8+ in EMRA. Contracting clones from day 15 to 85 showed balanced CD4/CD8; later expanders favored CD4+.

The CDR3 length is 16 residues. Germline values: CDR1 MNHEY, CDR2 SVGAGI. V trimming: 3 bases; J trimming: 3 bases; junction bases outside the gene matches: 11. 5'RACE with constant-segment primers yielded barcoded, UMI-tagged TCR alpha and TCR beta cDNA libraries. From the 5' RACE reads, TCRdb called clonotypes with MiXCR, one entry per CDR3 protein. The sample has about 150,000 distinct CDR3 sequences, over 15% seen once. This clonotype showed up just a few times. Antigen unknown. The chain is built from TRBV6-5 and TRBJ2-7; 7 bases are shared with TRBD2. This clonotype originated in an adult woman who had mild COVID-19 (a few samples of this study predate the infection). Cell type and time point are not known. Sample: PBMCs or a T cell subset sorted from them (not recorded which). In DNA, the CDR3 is TGTGCCAGCAGTTATAGCGGTCAGTGGGGGGGCTACGAGCAGTACTTC. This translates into CASSYSGQWGGYEQYF.